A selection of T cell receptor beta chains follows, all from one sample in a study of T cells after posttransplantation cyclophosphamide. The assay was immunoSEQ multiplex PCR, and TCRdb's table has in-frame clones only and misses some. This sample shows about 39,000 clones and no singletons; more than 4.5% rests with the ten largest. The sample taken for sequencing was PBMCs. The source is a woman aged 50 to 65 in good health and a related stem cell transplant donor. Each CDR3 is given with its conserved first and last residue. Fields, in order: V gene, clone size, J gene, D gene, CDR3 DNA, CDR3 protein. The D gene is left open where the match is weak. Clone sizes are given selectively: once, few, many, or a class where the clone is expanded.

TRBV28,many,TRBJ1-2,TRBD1,TGTGCCAGCAGAGCCCTGGACAGGGTATACTATGGCTACACCTTC,CASRALDRVYYGYTF
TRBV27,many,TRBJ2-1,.,TGTGCCAGCAGTCCAACCAAGAGCTCCTACAATGAGCAGTTCTTC,CASSPTKSSYNEQFF
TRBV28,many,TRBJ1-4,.,TGTGCCAGCAGGACAGGACACTATGCAGAAAAACTGTTTTTT,CASRTGHYAEKLFF
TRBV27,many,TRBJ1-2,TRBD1,TGTGCCAGCAGATCCCTCGGACAGGAAGGAGGCTACACCTTC,CASRSLGQEGGYTF
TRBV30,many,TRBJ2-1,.,TGTGCCTGGAGTGGAGGTTCGAAGTCCTACAATGAGCAGTTCTTC,CAWSGGSKSYNEQFF
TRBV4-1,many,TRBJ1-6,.,TGCGCCAGCAGCTCTCTCTTGTCCCTCGCGGCCACAGGTCTCGGTTCACCCCTCCACTTT,CASSSLLSLAATGLGSPLHF
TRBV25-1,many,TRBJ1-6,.,TGTGCCAGCAGTGCGCGGAGGGATTCACCCCTCCACTTT,CASSARRDSPLHF
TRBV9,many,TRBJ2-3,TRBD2,TGTGCCAGCAGCCCGGGACTAGCGGGGGGGCACCCAGATACGCAGTATTTT,CASSPGLAGGHPDTQYF
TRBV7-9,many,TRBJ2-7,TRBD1,TGTGCCAGCAGTTATGACCTCGGACAGGGGGCCTCCTACGAGCAGTACTTC,CASSYDLGQGASYEQYF
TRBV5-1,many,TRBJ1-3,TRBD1,TGCGCCAGCAGCTTGACAGGGGGTGGAAACACCATATATTTT,CASSLTGGGNTIYF
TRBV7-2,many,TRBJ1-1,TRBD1,TGTGCCAGCAGCCTACAGGGGGCCCGGACTGAAGCTTTCTTT,CASSLQGARTEAFF
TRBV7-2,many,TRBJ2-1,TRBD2,TGTGCCAGCAGCTCGGGACTAGCGGGGGGGGATGAGCAGTTCTTC,CASSSGLAGGDEQFF
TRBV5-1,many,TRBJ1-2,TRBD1,TGCGCCAGCAGCCCGGGACAGGATGGCTACACCTTC,CASSPGQDGYTF
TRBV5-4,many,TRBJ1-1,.,TGTGCCAGCAGCTTCGGAGGCACTGAAGCTTTCTTT,CASSFGGTEAFF
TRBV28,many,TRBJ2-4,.,TGTGCCAGCAGTAATTCCGGGACATCCATGAGGGACATTCAGTACTTC,CASSNSGTSMRDIQYF
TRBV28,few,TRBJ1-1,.,TGTGCCAGCAGTTTAGGTGGTAGCGAGAACATTGAAGCTTTCTTT,CASSLGGSENIEAFF
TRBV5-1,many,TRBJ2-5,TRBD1,TGCGCCAGCAGCCCTGGGACAGGAGTGGAGACCCAGTACTTC,CASSPGTGVETQYF
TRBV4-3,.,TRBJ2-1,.,TGCGCCAGCAGCCAACAGGGTAGTCTAGCCTACAATGAGCAGTTCTTC,CASSQQGSLAYNEQFF
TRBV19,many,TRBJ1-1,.,TGTGCCAGTAGTATATCGCCCGTATCGGGGGATGAAGCTTTCTTT,CASSISPVSGDEAFF
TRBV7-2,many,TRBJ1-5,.,TGTGCCAGCAGCCGGGAGGGCGCAGGCAATCAGCCCCAGCATTTT,CASSREGAGNQPQHF
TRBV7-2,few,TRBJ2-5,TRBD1,TGTGCCAGCAGCTGGGACAGGGGGCAAGAGACCCAGTACTTC,CASSWDRGQETQYF
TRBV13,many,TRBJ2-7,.,TGTGCCAGCAGCCTACAGAGCTCCTACGAGCAGTACTTC,CASSLQSSYEQYF
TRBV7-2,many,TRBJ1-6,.,TGTGCCAGCAGCTTAGGGGCCGAACGTAATTCACCCCTCCACTTT,CASSLGAERNSPLHF
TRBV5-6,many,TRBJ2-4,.,TGTGCCAGCAGCTTGGTCGATCGGGAAAACATTCAGTACTTC,CASSLVDRENIQYF
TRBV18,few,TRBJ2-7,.,TGTGCCAGCTCACGTGACAGAGTCTCCTACGAGCAGTACTTC,CASSRDRVSYEQYF
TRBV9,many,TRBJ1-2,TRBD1,TGTGCCAGCAGCGTAGATACAGGGGTCGTGAGAGGCTACACCTTC,CASSVDTGVVRGYTF
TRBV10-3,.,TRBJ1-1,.,TGTGCCAGCAAAAAACCAGGGGCGACTGAAGCTTTCTTT,CASKKPGATEAFF
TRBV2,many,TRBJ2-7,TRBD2,TGTGCCAGCAGTGAAGGTCTCGGGGCTAGCGGGGGACACGAGCAGTACTTC,CASSEGLGASGGHEQYF